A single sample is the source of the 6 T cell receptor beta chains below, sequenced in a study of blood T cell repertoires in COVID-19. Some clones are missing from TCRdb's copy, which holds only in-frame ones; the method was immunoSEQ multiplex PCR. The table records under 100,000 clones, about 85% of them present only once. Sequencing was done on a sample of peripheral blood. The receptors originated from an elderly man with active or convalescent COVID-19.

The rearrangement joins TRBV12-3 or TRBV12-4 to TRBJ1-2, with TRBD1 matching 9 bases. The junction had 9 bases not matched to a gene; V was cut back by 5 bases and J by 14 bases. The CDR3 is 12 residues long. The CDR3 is CASSPGDRARTF. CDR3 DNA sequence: TGTGCCAGCAGTCCGGGGGACAGGGCGCGAACCTTC.

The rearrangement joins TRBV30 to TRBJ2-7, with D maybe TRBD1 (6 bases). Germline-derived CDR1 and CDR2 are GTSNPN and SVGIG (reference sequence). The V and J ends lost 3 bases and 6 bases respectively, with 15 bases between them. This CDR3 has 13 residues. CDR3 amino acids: CAWSEYTGSEQYV. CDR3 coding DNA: TGTGCCTGGAGCGAATATACAGGGTCCGAGCAGTACGTC.

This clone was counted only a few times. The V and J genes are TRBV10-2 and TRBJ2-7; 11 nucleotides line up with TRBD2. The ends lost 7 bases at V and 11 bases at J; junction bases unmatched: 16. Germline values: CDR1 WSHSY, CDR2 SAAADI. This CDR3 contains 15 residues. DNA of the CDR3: TGCGCCAGCAAAGAAGGACCGGGACTAGCGGCCCCCGAGTACGTC. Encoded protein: CASKEGPGLAAPEYV.

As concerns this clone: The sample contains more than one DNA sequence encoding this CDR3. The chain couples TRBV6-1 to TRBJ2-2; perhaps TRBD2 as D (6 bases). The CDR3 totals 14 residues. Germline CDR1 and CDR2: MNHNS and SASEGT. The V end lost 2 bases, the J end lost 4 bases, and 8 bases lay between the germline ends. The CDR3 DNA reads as TGTGCCAGCAGTGAACCCGGGGGCACCGGGGAGCTGTTTTTT. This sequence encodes CASSEPGGTGELFF.

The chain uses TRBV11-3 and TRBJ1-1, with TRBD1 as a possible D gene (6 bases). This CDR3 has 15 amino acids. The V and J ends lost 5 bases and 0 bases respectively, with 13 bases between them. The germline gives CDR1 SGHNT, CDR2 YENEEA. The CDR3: CASSTAQGMNTEAFF. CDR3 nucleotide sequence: TGTGCCAGCAGCACCGCACAGGGTATGAACACTGAAGCTTTCTTT.

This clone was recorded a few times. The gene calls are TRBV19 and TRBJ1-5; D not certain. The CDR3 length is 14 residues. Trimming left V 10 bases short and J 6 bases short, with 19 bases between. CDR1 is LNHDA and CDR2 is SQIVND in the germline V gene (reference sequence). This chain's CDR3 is CATSQYQEVQPQHF. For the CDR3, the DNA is TGTGCCACTTCCCAATATCAGGAGGTTCAGCCCCAGCATTTT.